This T cell receptor (beta chain) is from a study of blood T cell repertoires in COVID-19. Study as a whole: Nucleic acid was either cDNA or gDNA, and it came from T cells, B-cell-depleted T cells, or PBMCs.

In the source study's methods: Reference gene primer amplification gave estimated nucleated cell counts. Clones were sequenced by immunoSEQ multiplex PCR, and TCRdb holds only the in-frame ones, with some missing. That table is the source of V, J and clone size, and D and trimming were worked out from the DNA. The table includes approximately 670,000 clones, more than 80% detected once. V was trimmed by 4 bases and J by 4 bases, leaving 14 bases between them. Germline lookup yields CDR1 LGHNT and CDR2 FRNRAP. This CDR3 is 14 amino acids long. The rearrangement links TRBV12-5 to TRBJ2-7; D call uncertain. Specimen: peripheral blood. This receptor was identified in a woman aged 18-29 years with acute or convalescent COVID-19. The CDR3 coding sequence is TGTGCTAGTGGTTCCTGGGCAGCACCATACGAGCAGTACTTC. This encodes CASGSWAAPYEQYF.